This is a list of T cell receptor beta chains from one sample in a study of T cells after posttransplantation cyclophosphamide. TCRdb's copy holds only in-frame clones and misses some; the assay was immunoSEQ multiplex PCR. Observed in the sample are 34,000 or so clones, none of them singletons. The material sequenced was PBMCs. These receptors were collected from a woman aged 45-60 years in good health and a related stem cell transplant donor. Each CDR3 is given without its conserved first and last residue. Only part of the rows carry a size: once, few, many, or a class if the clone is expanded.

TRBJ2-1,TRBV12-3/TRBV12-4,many,ASSHKSGKF
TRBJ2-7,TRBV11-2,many,ASSFRGGTDYEQY
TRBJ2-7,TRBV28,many,ASSYGTIGGQY
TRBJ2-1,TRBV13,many,ASGTRYNEQF
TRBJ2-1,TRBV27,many,ASSLKIASNEQF
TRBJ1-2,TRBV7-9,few,ASSIRAFPGYT
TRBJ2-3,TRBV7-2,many,ASSRRQTSTDTQY
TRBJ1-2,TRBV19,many,ASSIGTDYGYT
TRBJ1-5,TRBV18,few,ASSRTDNQPQH
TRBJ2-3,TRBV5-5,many,ASSFRGARDTQY
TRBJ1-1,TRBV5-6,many,ASSWGVRTEAF
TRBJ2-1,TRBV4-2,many,ASSVTRGNEQF
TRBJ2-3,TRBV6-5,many,ASSRQASTDTQY
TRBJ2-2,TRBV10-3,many,AISGTDYTGELF
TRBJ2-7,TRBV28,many,ASRLPGTNNEQY
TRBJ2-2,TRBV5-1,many,ASSSTLAGGNTGELF
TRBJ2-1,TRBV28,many,ASRGQGLSTEQF
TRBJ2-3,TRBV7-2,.,ASSLGLPYTDTQY
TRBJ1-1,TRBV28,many,ASTSGEFTEAF
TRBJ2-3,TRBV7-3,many,ASSLIGGKVDTQY
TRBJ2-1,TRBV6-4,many,ASSPGLATYNEQF
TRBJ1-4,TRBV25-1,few,ASSPFRLDRRTGANEKLF
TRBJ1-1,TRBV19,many,ASSMLQEAF
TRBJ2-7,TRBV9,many,ASSPQGVPYEQY
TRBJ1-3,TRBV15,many,ATSRDQGRGNTIY
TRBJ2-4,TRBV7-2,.,ASSPDRGLGIQY
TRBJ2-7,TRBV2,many,ASRFGGGAYEQY
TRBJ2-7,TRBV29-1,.,SVIGVESYEQY
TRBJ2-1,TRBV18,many,ASSPEGATYNEQF
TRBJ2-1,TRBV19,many,ASRGATGEPGQVIFDYNEQF
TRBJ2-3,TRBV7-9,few,ASSPAPAGSTDTQY
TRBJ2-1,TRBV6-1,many,ASSEERYSEQF
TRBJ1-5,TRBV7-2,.,ASSLAGTGVFEPQH
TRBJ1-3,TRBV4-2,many,ASSPPDRGNTIY
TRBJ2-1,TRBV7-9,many,ASSSNSYRQF
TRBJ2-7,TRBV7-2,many,ASSLANRGYEQY
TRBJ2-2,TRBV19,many,ASSALRTGGDTGELF
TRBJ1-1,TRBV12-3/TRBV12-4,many,ASTPGTVNTEAF
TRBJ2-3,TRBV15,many,ATSSGTSVPTQY
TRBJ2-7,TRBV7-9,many,ASSSRPGTGLYEQY
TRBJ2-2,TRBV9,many,ASSVGLAANTGELF
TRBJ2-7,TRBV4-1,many,ASSPGLAGGVVYEQY
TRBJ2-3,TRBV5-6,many,ASTLLAGDTQY
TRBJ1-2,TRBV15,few,ATSRVIGRAFLYGYT
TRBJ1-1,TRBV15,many,ATSRYSTEAF
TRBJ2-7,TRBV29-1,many,SVHRGNEQY
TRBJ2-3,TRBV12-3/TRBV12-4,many,ASSWLEGSGAVSTDTQY
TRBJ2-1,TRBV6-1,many,ASSEGGTGENNEQF
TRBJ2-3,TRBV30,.,AWIGTGTSGFFTDTQY
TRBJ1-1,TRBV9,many,ASSVAGEMRAEAF